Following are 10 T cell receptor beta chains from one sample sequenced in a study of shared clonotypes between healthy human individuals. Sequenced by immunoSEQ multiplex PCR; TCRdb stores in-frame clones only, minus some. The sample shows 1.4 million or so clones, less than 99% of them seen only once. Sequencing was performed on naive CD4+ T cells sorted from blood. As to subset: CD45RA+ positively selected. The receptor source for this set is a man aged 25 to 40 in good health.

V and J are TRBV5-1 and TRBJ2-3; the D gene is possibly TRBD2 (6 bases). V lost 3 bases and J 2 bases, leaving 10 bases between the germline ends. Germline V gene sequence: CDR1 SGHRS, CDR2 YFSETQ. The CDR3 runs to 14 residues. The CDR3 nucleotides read TGCGCCAGCAGCTATGGGGGACTCACAGATACGCAGTATTTT. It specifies CASSYGGLTDTQYF.

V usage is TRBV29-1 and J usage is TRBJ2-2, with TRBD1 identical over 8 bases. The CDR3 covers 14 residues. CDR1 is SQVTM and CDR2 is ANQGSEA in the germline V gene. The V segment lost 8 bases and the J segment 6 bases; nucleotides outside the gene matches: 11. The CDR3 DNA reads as TGCAGCATCTCCGAGACAGGGGTCCCCGGGGAGCTGTTTTTT. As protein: CSISETGVPGELFF.

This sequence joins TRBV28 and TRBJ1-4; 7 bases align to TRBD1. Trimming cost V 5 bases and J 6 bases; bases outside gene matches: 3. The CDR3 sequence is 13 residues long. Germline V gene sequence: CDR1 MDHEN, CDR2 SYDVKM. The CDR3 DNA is TGTGCCAGCAGTCCCGGACAGGATGAAAAACTGTTTTTT. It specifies CASSPGQDEKLFF.

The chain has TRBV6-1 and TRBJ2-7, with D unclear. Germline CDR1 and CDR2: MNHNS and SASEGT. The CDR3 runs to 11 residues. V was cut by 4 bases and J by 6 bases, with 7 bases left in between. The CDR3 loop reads CASSASSEQYF. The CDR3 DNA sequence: TGTGCCAGCAGTGCCTCCAGCGAGCAGTACTTC.

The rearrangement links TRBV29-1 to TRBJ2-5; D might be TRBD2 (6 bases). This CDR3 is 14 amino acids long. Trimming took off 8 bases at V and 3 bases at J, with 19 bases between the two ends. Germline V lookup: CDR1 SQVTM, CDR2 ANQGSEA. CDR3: CSFAGLAEEETQYF. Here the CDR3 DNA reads TGCAGCTTCGCGGGATTAGCGGAGGAAGAGACCCAGTACTTC.

Here the CDR3 DNA reads TGTGCCAGCATCCCGAAGTGGGAAACCTACGAGCAGTACTTC. It encodes CASIPKWETYEQYF. The chain couples TRBV6-1 to TRBJ2-7, with D unresolved. Trimming cost V 7 bases and J 2 bases, with 15 bases left between them. The CDR3 has 14 residues. Germline V CDR1 and CDR2: MNHNS, SASEGT.

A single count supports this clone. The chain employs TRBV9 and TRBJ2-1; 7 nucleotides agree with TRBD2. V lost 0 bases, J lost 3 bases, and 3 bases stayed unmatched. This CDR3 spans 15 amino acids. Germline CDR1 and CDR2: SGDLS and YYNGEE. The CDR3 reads CASSVEAGDYNEQFF. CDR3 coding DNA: TGTGCCAGCAGCGTAGAGGCGGGAGACTACAATGAGCAGTTCTTC.

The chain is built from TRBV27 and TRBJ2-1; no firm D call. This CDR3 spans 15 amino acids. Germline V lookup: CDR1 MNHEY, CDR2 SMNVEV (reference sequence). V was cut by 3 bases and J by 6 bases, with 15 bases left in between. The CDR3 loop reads CASSFLPLRTNEQFF. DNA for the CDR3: TGTGCCAGCAGTTTCCTCCCGCTAAGGACCAATGAGCAGTTCTTC.

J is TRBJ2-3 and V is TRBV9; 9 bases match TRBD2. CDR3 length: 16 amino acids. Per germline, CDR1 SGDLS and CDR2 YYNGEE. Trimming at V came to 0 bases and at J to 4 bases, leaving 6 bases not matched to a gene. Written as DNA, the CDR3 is TGTGCCAGCAGCGTAGACCCAGCGGGAGGTTCAGATACGCAGTATTTT. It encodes CASSVDPAGGSDTQYF. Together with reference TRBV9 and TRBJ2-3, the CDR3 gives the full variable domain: DSGVTQTPKHLITATGQRVTLRCSPRSGDLSVYWYQQSLDQGLQFLIQYYNGEERAKGNILERFSAQQFPDLHSELNLSSLELGDSALYFCASSVDPAGGSDTQYFGPGTRLTVL.

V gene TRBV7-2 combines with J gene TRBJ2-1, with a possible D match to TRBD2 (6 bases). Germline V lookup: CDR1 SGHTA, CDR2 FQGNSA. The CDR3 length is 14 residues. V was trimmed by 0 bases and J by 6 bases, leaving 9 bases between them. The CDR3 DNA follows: TGTGCCAGCAGCTTAGCCGGGAGTGCCAATGAGCAGTTCTTC. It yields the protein CASSLAGSANEQFF.